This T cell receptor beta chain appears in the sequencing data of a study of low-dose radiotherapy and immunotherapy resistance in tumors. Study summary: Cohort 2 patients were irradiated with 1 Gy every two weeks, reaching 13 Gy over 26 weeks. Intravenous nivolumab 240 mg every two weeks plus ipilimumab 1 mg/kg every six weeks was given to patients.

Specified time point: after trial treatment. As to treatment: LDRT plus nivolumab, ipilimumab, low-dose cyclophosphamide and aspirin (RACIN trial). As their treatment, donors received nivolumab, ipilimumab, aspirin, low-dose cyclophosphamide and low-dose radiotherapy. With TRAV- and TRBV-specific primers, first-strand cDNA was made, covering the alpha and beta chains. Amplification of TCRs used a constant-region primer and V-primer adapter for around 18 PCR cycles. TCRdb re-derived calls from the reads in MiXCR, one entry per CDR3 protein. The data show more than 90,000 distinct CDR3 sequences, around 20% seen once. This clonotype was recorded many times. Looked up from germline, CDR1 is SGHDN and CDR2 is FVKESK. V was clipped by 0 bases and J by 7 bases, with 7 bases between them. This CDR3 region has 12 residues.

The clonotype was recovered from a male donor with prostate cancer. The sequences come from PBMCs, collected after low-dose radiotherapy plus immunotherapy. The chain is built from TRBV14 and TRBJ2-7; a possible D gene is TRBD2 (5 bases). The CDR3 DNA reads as TGTGCCAGCAGCCAAGAACGGGGTGAGCAGTACTTC. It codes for CASSQERGEQYF.